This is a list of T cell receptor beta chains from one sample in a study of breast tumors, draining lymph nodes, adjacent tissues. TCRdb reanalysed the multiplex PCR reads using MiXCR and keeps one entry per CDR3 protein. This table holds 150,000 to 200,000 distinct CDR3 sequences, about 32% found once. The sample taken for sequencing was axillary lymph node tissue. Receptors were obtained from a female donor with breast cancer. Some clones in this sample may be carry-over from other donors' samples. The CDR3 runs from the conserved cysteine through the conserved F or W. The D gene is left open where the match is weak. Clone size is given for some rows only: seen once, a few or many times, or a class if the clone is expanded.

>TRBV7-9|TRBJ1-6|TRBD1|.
TGTGCCAGCAGCCGGACAGGGGGAAATTCACCCCTCCACTTT
CASSRTGGNSPLHF
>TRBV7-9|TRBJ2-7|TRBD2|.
TGTGCCAGCAGCCGCGGGACTAGCCTCTCCTACGAGCAGTACTTC
CASSRGTSLSYEQYF
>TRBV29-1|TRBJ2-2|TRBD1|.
TGCAGCGTTGAACCTAGGGGGCTTGGCGGGGAGCTGTTTTTT
CSVEPRGLGGELFF
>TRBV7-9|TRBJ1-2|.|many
TGTGCCAGCAGAACAGGGCTTGGCTACACCTTC
CASRTGLGYTF
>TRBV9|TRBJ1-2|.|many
TGTGCCAGCAGCGTAGGGGGGTCGGCGGTCGAAGGCTCCACCTTC
CASSVGGSAVEGSTF
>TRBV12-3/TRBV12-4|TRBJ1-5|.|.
TGTGCCAGCCGCAGGGGAAAGCCCCAGCATTTT
CASRRGKPQHF
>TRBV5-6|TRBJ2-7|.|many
TGTGCCAGCAGCTATTCCCAGGGGAGGGAGCAGTACTTC
CASSYSQGREQYF
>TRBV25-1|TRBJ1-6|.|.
TGTGCCAGCAGTGAACTCGGAGGGACGGACTTAGGGAATTCACCCCTCCACTTT
CASSELGGTDLGNSPLHF
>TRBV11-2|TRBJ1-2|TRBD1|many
TGTGCCAGCAGCCCCCAAGGGGGCTTAAACTATGGCTACACCTTC
CASSPQGGLNYGYTF
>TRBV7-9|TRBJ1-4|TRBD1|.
TGTGCCAGCAGCAGCTCCGACAGGGAGGGGAAAAAACTGTTTTTT
CASSSSDREGKKLFF
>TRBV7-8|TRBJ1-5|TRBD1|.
TGTGCCAGCAGCATAACGGACAGGCACAATCAGCCCCAGCATTTT
CASSITDRHNQPQHF
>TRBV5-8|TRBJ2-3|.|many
TGTGCCGCTTCGGGGGGCACAGATACGCAGTATTTT
CAASGGTDTQYF
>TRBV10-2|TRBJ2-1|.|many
TGCGCCAGCAGTGAGTCGAGCACAGGAACCTACAATGAGCAGTTCTTC
CASSESSTGTYNEQFF
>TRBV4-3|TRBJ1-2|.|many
TGCGCCAGCAGCCAGCAACACATGCAGGGTGGTTATGGCTACACCTTC
CASSQQHMQGGYGYTF
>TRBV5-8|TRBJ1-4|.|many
TGTGCCAGCAGCTTCGGGACGGAACCAACTAATGAAAAACTGTTTTTT
CASSFGTEPTNEKLFF
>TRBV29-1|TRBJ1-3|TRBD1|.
TGCAGCACCCGACAGGGGGGATTCTCTGGAAACACCATATATTTT
CSTRQGGFSGNTIYF
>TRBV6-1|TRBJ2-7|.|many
TGTGCCAGCAGTGAAGTTTGGAGGGCCTCTTACGAGCAGTACTTC
CASSEVWRASYEQYF
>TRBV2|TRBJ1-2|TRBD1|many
TGTGCCAGCAGGGCCGGGACAGCAAACTATGGCTACACCTTC
CASRAGTANYGYTF
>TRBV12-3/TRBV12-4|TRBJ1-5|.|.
TGTGCCAGCAGTTTCGAGGAGACCCAGCATTTT
CASSFEETQHF
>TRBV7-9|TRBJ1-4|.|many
TGTGCCAGCAGTTCGGGTGGAGGGAGAGGGGAAAAACTGTTTTTT
CASSSGGGRGEKLFF
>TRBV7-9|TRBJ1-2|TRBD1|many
TGTGCCAGCAGGCGTCCAGGGGGAGATAACTATGGCTACACCTTC
CASRRPGGDNYGYTF
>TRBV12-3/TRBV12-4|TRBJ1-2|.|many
TGTGCCAGCAGTTTGGAGGGGTACTATGGCTACACCTTC
CASSLEGYYGYTF
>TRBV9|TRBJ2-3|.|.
TGTGCCAGCAGCGTTGGAGGGAGTTTACCAGATACGCAGTATTTT
CASSVGGSLPDTQYF
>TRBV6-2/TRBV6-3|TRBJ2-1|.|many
TGTGCCAGCACCCACGGGGCGGAACCCCCTTTACTTGAGCAGTTCTTC
CASTHGAEPPLLEQFF
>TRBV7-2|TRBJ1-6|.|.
TGTGCCAGCAGCTTAGCGAGTGTGGGACACACTAATTCACCCCTCCACTTT
CASSLASVGHTNSPLHF
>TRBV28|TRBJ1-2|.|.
TGTGCCAACAGTAATCTCAGGGGTGGCTATGGCTACACCTTC
CANSNLRGGYGYTF
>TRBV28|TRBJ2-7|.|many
TGTGCCAGCAGTTATCGGACAGGGAGGGGAGCGGGAGACCCCGGGCAGTACTTC
CASSYRTGRGAGDPGQYF
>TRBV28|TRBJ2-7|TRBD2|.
TGTGCCAGCAGCATCCCCGGGACTAGCGGAACTGAGCAGTACTTC
CASSIPGTSGTEQYF
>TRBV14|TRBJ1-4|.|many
TGTGCCAGCAGCCAAGAGACTGGGGGGAGTGAAAAACTGTTTTTT
CASSQETGGSEKLFF
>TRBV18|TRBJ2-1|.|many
TGTGCCAGCTCATTAGGTTCGTCCGATGAGCAGTTCTTC
CASSLGSSDEQFF
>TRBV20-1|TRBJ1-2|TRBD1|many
TGCAGTCTCCGGGACAGGGGGCGCGACTATGGCTACACCTTC
CSLRDRGRDYGYTF
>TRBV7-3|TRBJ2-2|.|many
TGTGCCAGCAGCCCCACCCCGGGCACCGGGGAGCTGTTTTTT
CASSPTPGTGELFF
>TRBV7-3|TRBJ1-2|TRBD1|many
TGTGCCAGCAGCCCCTACCCAGGGGGCGCTTACACCTTC
CASSPYPGGAYTF
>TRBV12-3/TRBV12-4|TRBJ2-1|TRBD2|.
TGTGCCAGAGGTAGCGGGAGGGCCGAGGAGCAGTTCTTC
CARGSGRAEEQFF
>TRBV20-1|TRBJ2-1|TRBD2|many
TGCAGTGCTAGGGCTAGCGGGAGGAATGAGCAGTTCTTC
CSARASGRNEQFF
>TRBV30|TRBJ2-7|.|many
TGTGCCTGGAGTGGGCCCCAGTATGAGGGGATCATGGGCGAGCAGTACTTC
CAWSGPQYEGIMGEQYF
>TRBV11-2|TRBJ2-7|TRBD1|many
TGTGCCAGCAGCTTAAACAGCTTGGACAGGGTTTCCTCCTACGAGCAGTACTTC
CASSLNSLDRVSSYEQYF
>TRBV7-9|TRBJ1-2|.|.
TGTGCCAGCAGCTTAGCGGTGGGCTACTATGGCTACACCTTC
CASSLAVGYYGYTF
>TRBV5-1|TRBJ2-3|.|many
TGCGCCAGCAGCCCGAGCAGGGACGGAACAGATACGCAGTATTTT
CASSPSRDGTDTQYF
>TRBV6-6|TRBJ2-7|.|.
TGTGCCAGCAGCCACAGAATGAGCTCCTACGAGCAGTACTTC
CASSHRMSSYEQYF
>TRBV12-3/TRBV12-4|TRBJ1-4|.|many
TGTGCCAGCAGTCCGGGGGGCCTCCATAATGAAAAACTGTTTTTT
CASSPGGLHNEKLFF
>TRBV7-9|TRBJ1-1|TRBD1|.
TGTGCCAGCAGCCCGGGACAGGGGGCGTTTGGCAAGAACACTGAAGCTTTCTTT
CASSPGQGAFGKNTEAFF
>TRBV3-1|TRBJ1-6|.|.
TGCGCCAGCAGCCCCGGGTTTCGTAATTCACCCTTCCACTTT
CASSPGFRNSPFHF
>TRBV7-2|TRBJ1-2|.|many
TGTGCCAGCAGCTCGACCCTTAACTATGGCTACACCTTC
CASSSTLNYGYTF
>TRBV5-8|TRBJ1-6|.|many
TGTGCCAGCAGCCCAAACCGGGACGCTCGCTCCTATAATTCACCCCTCCACTTT
CASSPNRDARSYNSPLHF
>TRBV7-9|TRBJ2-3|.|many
TGTGCCAGCAGCATTAGTAGGAACAGGGATTTCGCAGATACGCAGTATTTT
CASSISRNRDFADTQYF
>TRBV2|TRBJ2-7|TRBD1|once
TGTGCTAGAGATACAGGGGGCGCAACCTACGAGCAGTACTTC
CARDTGGATYEQYF
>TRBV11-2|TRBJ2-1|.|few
TGTGCCAGCAGCCCCACGGTTGGAACCTACAATGAGCAGTTCTTC
CASSPTVGTYNEQFF
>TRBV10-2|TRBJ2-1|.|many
TGCGCCAGCACCCAGTCGGGACTCTCAAACAATGAGCAGTTCTTC
CASTQSGLSNNEQFF
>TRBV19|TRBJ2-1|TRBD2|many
TGTGCCAGTAGCCCCGGGAGCGGGAGGAACAATGAGCAGTTCTTC
CASSPGSGRNNEQFF
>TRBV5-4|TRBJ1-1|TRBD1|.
TGTGCCAGCAGCTCACAGGGGGGCACTGAAGCTTTCTTT
CASSSQGGTEAFF